This passage covers 16 T cell receptor beta chains from one sample sequenced in a study of control samples from healthy donors and cancer patients. Here immunoSEQ multiplex PCR was the method, and the copy in TCRdb shows in-frame clones only, minus some. The profile shows about 78,000 clones, about 88% of them singletons. The sample comprised blood. The receptors here all came from a woman aged 60-75 years in good health.

The rearrangement uses TRBV3-1 (or the pseudogene TRBV3-2) and TRBJ1-1; possible D gene TRBD1, 6 bases. Germline V lookup: CDR1 LGHDT, CDR2 YNNKEL (reference sequence). The CDR3 sequence is 14 residues long. V lost 6 bases and J 5 bases, leaving 16 bases between the germline ends. The CDR3 protein is CASSQNIQGTEAFF. The CDR3 region has the DNA TGTGCCAGCAGTCAGAACATACAGGGAACTGAAGCTTTCTTT.

This rearrangement joins TRBV7-8 to TRBJ2-4; possible D gene TRBD1, 6 bases. CDR3 length equals 15 residues. V was clipped by 1 base and J by 7 bases, with 14 bases between them. CDR1 and CDR2 (germline): SGHVS, FQNEAQ. The CDR3 bases are TGTGCCAGCAGCTTAGAGGGGGTCAAGGAGAACATTCAGTACTTC. Amino acids: CASSLEGVKENIQYF.

This sequence joins TRBV7-8 and TRBJ2-1; D is undetermined. V dropped 7 bases and J dropped 9 bases, with 22 bases sitting between them. Per the germline V gene, CDR1 is SGHVS and CDR2 is FQNEAQ. CDR3 length equals 15 residues. The CDR3 bases are TGTGCCAGCACCCCACCGGACCACATTGGTACTGAGCAGTTCTTC. Translation gives CASTPPDHIGTEQFF.

The chain joins TRBV18 to TRBJ2-1, with 12 bases fitting TRBD2. CDR3 length: 19 residues. Germline lookup yields CDR1 KGHSH and CDR2 LQKENI. V trimming: 3 bases; J trimming: 7 bases; junction bases outside the gene matches: 16. CDR3 bases: TGTGCCAGCTCACCGACTGGACTAGCGGGGCCCCCAAGCGGGAATGAGCAGTTCTTC. This sequence encodes CASSPTGLAGPPSGNEQFF.

This sequence joins TRBV14 and TRBJ2-7, with a weak D call TRBD2 (5 bases). V gave up 0 bases and J gave up 5 bases, with 17 bases separating them. The CDR3 has 16 amino acids. Germline loops: CDR1 SGHDN, CDR2 FVKESK. CDR3 bases: TGTGCCAGCAGCCAAGATTCCTCGCGGGTCCCCAACGAGCAGTACTTC. This codes for CASSQDSSRVPNEQYF.

The chain links TRBV7-8 to TRBJ2-1, with D uncertain. The CDR3 loop spans 17 amino acids. Germline CDR1 is SGHVS and CDR2 is FQNEAQ. V lost 5 bases and J 0 bases, leaving 17 bases between the germline ends. The CDR3 spells CASSPWEALSSYNEQFF. DNA of the CDR3: TGTGCCAGCAGCCCATGGGAAGCGCTGAGCTCCTACAATGAGCAGTTCTTC.

The V call is TRBV24-1, the J call TRBJ2-7; 7 nucleotides line up with TRBD1. Unmatched junction bases numbered 18, after V lost 9 bases and J lost 2 bases. The CDR3 is 17 amino acids. The V gene's germline CDR1 is KGHDR and CDR2 SFDVKD. The CDR3 coding sequence is TGTGCCACCGCAGAGAGCTTAACCGGGACAGAGACCTACGAGCAGTACTTC. Residues: CATAESLTGTETYEQYF.

This clone was observed a few times. The V gene is TRBV2, the J gene TRBJ1-5; 9 bases agree with TRBD1. The CDR3 is 16 residues long. Germline V gene data show CDR1 as SNHLY and CDR2 as FYNNEI. V gave up 7 bases and J gave up 5 bases; unmatched junction bases: 12. The CDR3 region has the DNA TGTGCCAGCACTGGGGGACAGGGACGGGGATATCAGCCCCAGCATTTT. Translation gives CASTGGQGRGYQPQHF.

The chain has TRBV2 and TRBJ2-1, with 7 bases that match TRBD1. The CDR3 totals 14 residues. V shed 6 bases, J shed 7 bases, and the junction held 9 bases outside the gene matches. Germline CDR1 reads SNHLY; CDR2 reads FYNNEI. CDR3 loop: CASRLTLTGNEQFF. CDR3 in DNA: TGTGCCAGCAGACTAACCCTGACAGGGAATGAGCAGTTCTTC.

The genes are TRBV5-6 and TRBJ2-5, with D perhaps TRBD1 or TRBD2 (5 bases each). Germline CDR1 reads SGHDT; CDR2 reads YYEEEE. The ends were cut back, 3 bases at V and 9 bases at J, with 15 bases in the middle. The CDR3 spans 13 residues. The CDR3 DNA reads TGTGCCAGCAGCTACCGGGGCAGGGTGGCCCAGTACTTC. The encoded protein is CASSYRGRVAQYF.

This clone was seen more than once but under ten times. The V gene is TRBV7-9, the J gene TRBJ1-1; 7 bases line up with TRBD1. The CDR3 spans 12 residues. Trimming removed 6 bases from V and 8 bases from J; junction bases left unmatched: 6. Germline V lookup: CDR1 SEHNR, CDR2 FQNEAQ (reference sequence). The CDR3 sequence: CASSLDRQEAFF. The CDR3, as DNA: TGTGCCAGCAGTCTGGACAGGCAGGAAGCTTTCTTT. Together with reference TRBV7-9 and TRBJ1-1, the CDR3 gives the full variable domain: DTGVSQNPRHKITKRGQNVTFRCDPISEHNRLYWYRQTLGQGPEFLTYFQNEAQLEKSRLLSDRFSAERPKGSFSTLEIQRTEQGDSAMYLCASSLDRQEAFFGQGTRLTVV.

The chain carries TRBV19 and TRBJ2-1, with 13 nucleotides matching TRBD2. The V gene end was trimmed by 3 bases and the J gene end by 3 bases; junction bases not matched to a gene: 5. Germline lookup yields CDR1 LNHDA and CDR2 SQIVND (reference sequence). The CDR3 is made up of 17 amino acids. The chain's CDR3 is CASSIGRLAGGYNEQFF. The CDR3, as DNA: TGTGCCAGTAGTATTGGTCGACTAGCGGGGGGCTACAATGAGCAGTTCTTC.

This clone was seen only a few times. The V gene is TRBV19, the J gene TRBJ1-4; D is possibly TRBD1 (5 bases). V gave up 7 bases and J gave up 7 bases, with 10 bases separating them. This CDR3 is 12 amino acids long. CDR1 and CDR2 (germline): LNHDA, SQIVND (reference sequence). The CDR3 sequence: CASNRRGEKLFF. CDR3 in DNA: TGTGCCAGTAATAGGAGGGGTGAAAAACTGTTTTTT. Using reference TRBV19 and TRBJ1-4 for the parts outside the CDR3, the full variable domain is DGGITQSPKYLFRKEGQNVTLSCEQNLNHDAMYWYRQDPGQGLRLIYYSQIVNDFQKGDIAEGYSVSREKKESFPLTVTSAQKNPTAFYLCASNRRGEKLFFGSGTQLSVL.

The chain links TRBV5-1 to TRBJ2-2; 10 bases align to TRBD1. Trimming removed 4 bases from V and 4 bases from J; junction bases left unmatched: 4. Germline values: CDR1 SGHRS, CDR2 YFSETQ. The CDR3 is 15 amino acids. The CDR3 nucleotides read TGCGCCAGCAGCCGGACAGGGGGGACCACCGGGGAGCTGTTTTTT. Its translation: CASSRTGGTTGELFF.

This clone has only one observation. J is TRBJ1-2 and V is TRBV24-1; D is possibly TRBD1 (5 bases). From germline, CDR1 is KGHDR and CDR2 SFDVKD. V was shortened by 3 bases and J by 8 bases, with 12 bases between the two germline ends. The CDR3 spans 13 residues. The CDR3 DNA reads as TGTGCCACCAGTGATGCCCGAGGGGAGGGCTACACCTTC. Residues: CATSDARGEGYTF.

Note on this clone: One junction end disagrees with the germline gene, perhaps due to a read error. The V and J genes are TRBV6-5 and TRBJ1-1; D unclear. Germline loops: CDR1 MNHEY, CDR2 SVGAGI. The CDR3 sequence is 10 residues long. CDR3 bases: TGTGCCAGCAGTCGTTATACTCGTAGGTTT. Its translation: CASSRYTRRF.